A single sample gave rise to the 4 T cell receptor beta chains below, sequenced in a study of identical twins. TCRdb processed the 5' RACE reads anew with MiXCR; each CDR3 protein has one entry. The sample consists of nearly 900,000 distinct CDR3 sequences, approximately 13% of them appearing once. In addition, the sample was reused for a study of yellow fever vaccine responses in identical twins.

Sequenced sample: PBMCs. The receptors shown here come from a woman aged 18-29 years in good health.

This chain uses TRBV28 with TRBJ2-7; TRBD1 matches 8 bases. CDR1 is MDHEN and CDR2 is SYDVKM in the germline V gene. This CDR3 contains 13 residues. V was clipped by 6 bases and J by 3 bases; unmatched bases: 4. The CDR3 DNA is TGTGCCAGCAGGGGAGACAGGGGCTACGAGCAGTACTTC. Its translation: CASRGDRGYEQYF.

This clonotype has more than one count but fewer than ten. The chain is built from TRBV29-1 and TRBJ2-3; D is ambiguous. V dropped 7 bases and J dropped 2 bases, with 19 bases sitting between them. Germline values: CDR1 SQVTM, CDR2 ANQGSEA. CDR3 length equals 15 residues. The CDR3 DNA is TGCAGCGGGTTCCTCCGGTTTCTCCCCACAGATACGCAGTATTTT. It is translated as CSGFLRFLPTDTQYF.

The gene calls are TRBV24-1 and TRBJ2-1; 8 bases fit TRBD2. The length of the CDR3 is 14 residues. Trimming removed 6 bases from V and 5 bases from J; junction bases left unmatched: 5. Germline V gives CDR1 KGHDR, CDR2 SFDVKD. The chain's CDR3 is CATSRRGGNNEQFF. The CDR3 DNA is TGTGCCACCAGTCGTCGCGGGGGGAACAATGAGCAGTTCTTC.

This clonotype appeared a few times. This chain links TRBV24-1 with TRBJ2-3; D uncertain. Germline V gene sequence: CDR1 KGHDR, CDR2 SFDVKD. V lost 4 bases to trimming and J lost 0 bases, with 7 bases between them. This CDR3 spans 14 amino acids. CDR3 bases: TGTGCCACCAGTGACGTTTGGAGCACAGATACGCAGTATTTT. It is translated as CATSDVWSTDTQYF.